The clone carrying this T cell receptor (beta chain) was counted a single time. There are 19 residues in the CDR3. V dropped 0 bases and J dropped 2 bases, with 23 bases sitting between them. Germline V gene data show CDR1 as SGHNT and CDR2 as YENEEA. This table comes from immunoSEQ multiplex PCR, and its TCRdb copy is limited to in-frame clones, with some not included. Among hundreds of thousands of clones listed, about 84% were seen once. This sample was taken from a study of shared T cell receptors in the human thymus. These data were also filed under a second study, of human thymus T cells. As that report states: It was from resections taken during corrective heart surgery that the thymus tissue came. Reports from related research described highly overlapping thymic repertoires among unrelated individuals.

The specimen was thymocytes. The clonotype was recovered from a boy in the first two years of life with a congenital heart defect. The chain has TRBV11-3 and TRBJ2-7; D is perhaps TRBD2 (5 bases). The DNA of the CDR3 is TGTGCCAGCAGCTTAGATTTTGGAGGTGACGATTACCCTGCCTACGAGCAGTACTTC. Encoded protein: CASSLDFGGDDYPAYEQYF.